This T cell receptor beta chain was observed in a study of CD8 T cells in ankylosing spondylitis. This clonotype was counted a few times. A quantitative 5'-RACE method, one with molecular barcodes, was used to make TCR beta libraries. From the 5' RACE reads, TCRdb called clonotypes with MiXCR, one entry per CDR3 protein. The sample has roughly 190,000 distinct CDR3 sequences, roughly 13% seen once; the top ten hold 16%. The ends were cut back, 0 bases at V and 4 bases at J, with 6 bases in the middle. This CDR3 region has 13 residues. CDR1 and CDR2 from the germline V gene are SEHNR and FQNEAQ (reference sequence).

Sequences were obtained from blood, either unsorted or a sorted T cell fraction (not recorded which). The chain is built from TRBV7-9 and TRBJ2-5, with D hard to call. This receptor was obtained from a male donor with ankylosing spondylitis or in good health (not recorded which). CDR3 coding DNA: TGTGCCAGCAGCTTAGCTACTGCAGAGACCCAGTACTTC. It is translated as CASSLATAETQYF.